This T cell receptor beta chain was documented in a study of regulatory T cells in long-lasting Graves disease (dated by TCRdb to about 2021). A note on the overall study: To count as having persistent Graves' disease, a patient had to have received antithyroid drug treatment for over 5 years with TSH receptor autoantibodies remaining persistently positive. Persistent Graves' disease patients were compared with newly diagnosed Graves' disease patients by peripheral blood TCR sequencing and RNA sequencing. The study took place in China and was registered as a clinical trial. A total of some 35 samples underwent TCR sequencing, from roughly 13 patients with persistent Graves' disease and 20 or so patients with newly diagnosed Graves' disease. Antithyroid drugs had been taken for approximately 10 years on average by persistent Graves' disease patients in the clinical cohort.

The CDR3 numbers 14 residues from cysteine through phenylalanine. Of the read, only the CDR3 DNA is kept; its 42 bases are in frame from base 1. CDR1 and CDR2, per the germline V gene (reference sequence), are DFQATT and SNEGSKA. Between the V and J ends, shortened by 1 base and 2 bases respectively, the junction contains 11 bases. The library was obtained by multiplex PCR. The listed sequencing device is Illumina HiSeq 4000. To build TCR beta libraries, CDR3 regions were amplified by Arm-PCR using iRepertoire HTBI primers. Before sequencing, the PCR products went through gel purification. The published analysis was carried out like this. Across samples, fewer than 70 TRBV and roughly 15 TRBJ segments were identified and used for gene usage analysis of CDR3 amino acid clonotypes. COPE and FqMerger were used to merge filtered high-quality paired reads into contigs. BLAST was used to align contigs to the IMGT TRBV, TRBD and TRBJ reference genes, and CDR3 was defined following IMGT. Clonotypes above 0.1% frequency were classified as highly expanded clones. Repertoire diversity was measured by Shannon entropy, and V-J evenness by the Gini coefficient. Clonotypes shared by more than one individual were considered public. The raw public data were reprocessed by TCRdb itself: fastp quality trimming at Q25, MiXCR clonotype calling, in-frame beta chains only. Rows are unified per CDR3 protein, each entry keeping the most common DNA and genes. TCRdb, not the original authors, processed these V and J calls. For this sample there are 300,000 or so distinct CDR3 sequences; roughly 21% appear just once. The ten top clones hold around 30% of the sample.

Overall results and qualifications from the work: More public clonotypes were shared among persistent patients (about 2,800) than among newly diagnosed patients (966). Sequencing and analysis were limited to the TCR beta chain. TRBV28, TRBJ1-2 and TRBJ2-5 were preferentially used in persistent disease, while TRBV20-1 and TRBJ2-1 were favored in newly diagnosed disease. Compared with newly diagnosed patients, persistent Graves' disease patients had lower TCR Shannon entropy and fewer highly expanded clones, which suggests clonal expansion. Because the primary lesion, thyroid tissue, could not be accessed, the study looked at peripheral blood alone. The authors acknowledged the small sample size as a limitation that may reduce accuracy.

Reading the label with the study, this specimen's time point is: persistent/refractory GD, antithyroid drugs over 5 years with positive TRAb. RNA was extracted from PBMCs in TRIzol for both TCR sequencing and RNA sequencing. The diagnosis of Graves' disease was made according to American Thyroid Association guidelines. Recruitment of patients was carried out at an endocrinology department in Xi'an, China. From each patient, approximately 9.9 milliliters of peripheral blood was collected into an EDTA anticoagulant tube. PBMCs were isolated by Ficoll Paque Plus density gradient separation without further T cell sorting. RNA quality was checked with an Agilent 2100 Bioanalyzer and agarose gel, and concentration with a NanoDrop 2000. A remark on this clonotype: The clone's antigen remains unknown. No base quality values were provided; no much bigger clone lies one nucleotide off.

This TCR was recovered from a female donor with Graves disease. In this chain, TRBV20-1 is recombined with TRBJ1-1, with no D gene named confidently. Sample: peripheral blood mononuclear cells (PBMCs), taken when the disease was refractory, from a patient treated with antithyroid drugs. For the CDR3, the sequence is CSARAGSLNTEAFF. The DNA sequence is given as TGCAGTGCTAGAGCGGGATCCCTAAACACTGAAGCTTTCTTT.